This T cell receptor (beta chain) emerged from a study of blood T cell repertoires in COVID-19. Only in-frame clones appear in the TCRdb table, and some are missing; sequencing was by immunoSEQ multiplex PCR. The sample lists approximately 250,000 clones, about 89% occurring once. This CDR3 is 16 amino acids long. V shed 0 bases, J shed 8 bases, and the junction held 8 bases outside the gene matches. Germline V lookup: CDR1 SEHNR, CDR2 FQNEAQ (reference sequence). This clonotype originated in a middle-aged man with active or convalescent COVID-19. Sample: peripheral blood. This sequence joins TRBV7-9 and TRBJ2-1; TRBD2 matches at 9 bases. The CDR3 sequence is CASSLALAGIGDEQFF. The CDR3 DNA follows: TGTGCCAGCAGCTTAGCACTAGCGGGTATAGGCGATGAGCAGTTCTTC.